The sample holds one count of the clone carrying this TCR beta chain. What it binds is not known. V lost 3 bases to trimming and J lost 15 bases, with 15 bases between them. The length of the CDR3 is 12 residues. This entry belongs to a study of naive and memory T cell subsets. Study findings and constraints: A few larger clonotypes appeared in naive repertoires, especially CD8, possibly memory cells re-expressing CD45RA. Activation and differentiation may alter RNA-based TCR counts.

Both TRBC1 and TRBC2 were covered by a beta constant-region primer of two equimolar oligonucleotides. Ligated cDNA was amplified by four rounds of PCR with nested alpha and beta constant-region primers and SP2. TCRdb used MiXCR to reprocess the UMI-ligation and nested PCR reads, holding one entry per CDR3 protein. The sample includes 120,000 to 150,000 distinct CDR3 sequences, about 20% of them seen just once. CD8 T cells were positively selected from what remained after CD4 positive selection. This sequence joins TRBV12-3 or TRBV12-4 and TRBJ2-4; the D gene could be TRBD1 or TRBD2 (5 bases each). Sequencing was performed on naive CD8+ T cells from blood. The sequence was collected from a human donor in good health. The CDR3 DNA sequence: TGTGCCAGCAGTTTCCCCGGAGAGGGGCCGTACTTC. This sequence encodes CASSFPGEGPYF.